This T cell receptor (beta chain) emerged from a study of control samples from healthy donors and cancer patients. TCRdb's copy holds only in-frame clones and misses some; the assay was immunoSEQ multiplex PCR. The repertoire holds tens of thousands of clones, 95% to 97% seen once, with 1.5% to 2% in the top ten. The TCR sequence derives from a woman between 25 and 40 years old in good health. The sequencing input was blood.

This CDR3 reads CAISDGRRAYNEQFF. The DNA of the CDR3 is TGTGCCATCAGTGATGGAAGGCGTGCATACAATGAGCAGTTCTTC. V and J are TRBV10-3 and TRBJ2-1; D call uncertain. The ends were cut back, 3 bases at V and 4 bases at J, with 13 bases in the middle. The CDR3 consists of 15 residues. Germline values: CDR1 ENHRY, CDR2 SYGVKD.